Listed here are 16 T cell receptor beta chains from one sample, sequenced in a study of blood T cell repertoires in COVID-19 (dated by TCRdb to about 2020). Receptors were amplified or captured by the immunoSEQ multiplex PCR assay. The table comes from immuneACCESS by way of TCRdb, which keeps in-frame sequences with V and J called. Part of the clones is missing from these tables; in studies checked, under half for an unresolved V gene and the rest for unknown reasons. This sample gives 200,000 or so clones in total; roughly four fifths of them show up just once. Together, the top ten hold roughly 5% of the sample. The sample was peripheral blood. The receptor set was obtained from a woman aged 25 to 39 with acute or convalescent COVID-19.

V is TRBV3-1 (or the pseudogene TRBV3-2) and J is TRBJ1-1; D unresolved. This CDR3 has 16 residues. The V gene's germline CDR1 is LGHDT and CDR2 YNNKEL (reference sequence). The germline V and J ends were trimmed by 3 bases and 1 base, with 15 bases remaining between them. The CDR3 region is CASSHYLRLANTEAFF. The CDR3 DNA is TGTGCCAGCAGCCACTACCTAAGACTGGCGAACACTGAAGCTTTCTTT.

The chain is built from TRBV6-5 and TRBJ1-1; 7 nucleotides line up with TRBD1. The CDR3 covers 16 residues. V dropped 2 bases and J dropped 3; count of bases not matched to a gene: 9. The germline V gene has CDR1 MNHEY and CDR2 SVGAGI. The chain's CDR3 is CASSYTTTGRYTEAFF. As DNA, the CDR3 is TGTGCCAGCAGTTACACTACGACAGGGCGGTACACTGAAGCTTTCTTT.

The chain recombines TRBV6-2 or TRBV6-3 with TRBJ1-3; D gene uncertain. CDR1 is MNHEY and CDR2 is SVGEGT in the germline V gene. V lost 3 bases and J 4 bases, leaving 10 bases between the germline ends. The CDR3 loop spans 14 amino acids. CDR3 region: CASSYGRSGNTIYF. CDR3 nucleotide sequence: TGTGCCAGCAGTTATGGGAGGTCCGGAAACACCATATATTTT.

The table lists this clone with a few counts. The chain couples TRBV6-6 to TRBJ2-7; 9 positions agree with TRBD2. There are 14 residues in the CDR3. CDR1 and CDR2 (germline): MNHNY, SVGAGI (reference sequence). Trimming at V came to 5 bases and at J to 6 bases, leaving 8 bases not matched to a gene. The CDR3 reads CASSKGTSSSEQYF. CDR3 DNA: TGTGCCAGCAGTAAGGGGACTAGCAGCTCCGAGCAGTACTTC.

The chain joins TRBV5-4 to TRBJ2-3, with 7 bases matching TRBD1. V shed 5 bases, J shed 1 base, and the junction held 4 bases outside the gene matches. Germline assignment: CDR1 SGHNT and CDR2 YYREEE (reference sequence). The CDR3 is 14 residues long. The CDR3 DNA reads as TGTGCCAGCAGAGCAGACAGGGGCACAGATACGCAGTATTTT. This codes for CASRADRGTDTQYF.

The V gene is TRBV5-8, the J gene TRBJ2-1; the D gene is possibly TRBD2 (6 bases). This CDR3 comprises 14 residues. V lost 5 bases and J 2 bases, leaving 11 bases between the germline ends. CDR1 SGHTS and CDR2 YDEGEE come from the germline V gene. Written as DNA, the CDR3 is TGTGCCAGCAGGAGGGACTCCACCTACAATGAGCAGTTCTTC. Translating gives CASRRDSTYNEQFF.

This clone occurred a few times. The V call is TRBV20-1, the J call TRBJ2-7, with D possibly being TRBD1 (5 bases). CDR1 DFQATT and CDR2 SNEGSKA come from the germline V gene (reference sequence). The CDR3 loop spans 12 amino acids. The V gene lost 3 bases and the J gene lost 2 bases, with 8 bases spanning the gap. CDR3 sequence: CSASGQTYEQYF. As DNA, the CDR3 is TGCAGTGCTAGTGGACAAACCTACGAGCAGTACTTC.

The V and J genes are TRBV5-3 and TRBJ2-7; 9 positions agree with TRBD1. TRBV5-3 is an ORF for which the function is uncertain. The trim removed 4 bases at V and 0 bases at J, leaving 5 bases unmatched. The CDR3 consists of 15 residues. CDR3 sequence reads: CARSGDRESSYEQYF. The CDR3 DNA reads as TGTGCCAGAAGCGGGGACAGGGAAAGCTCCTACGAGCAGTACTTC.

The rearrangement links TRBV7-2 to TRBJ2-4, with 9 nucleotides matching TRBD2. J gave up 9 bases and V 1 base, and 10 bases lay outside the gene matches. CDR1 and CDR2 from the germline V gene are SGHTA and FQGNSA. The CDR3 runs 16 residues. CDR3 nucleotide sequence: TGTGCCAGCAGCTTAGGACTAGCGGCCTCCGGGGCCATTCAGTACTTC. Its protein product is CASSLGLAASGAIQYF.

This chain uses TRBV6-1 with TRBJ2-3; possible D gene TRBD2, 5 bases. The V end was cut by 3 bases, the J end by 3 bases, with 16 bases between. Germline V lookup: CDR1 MNHNS, CDR2 SASEGT. The CDR3 has 16 residues. This CDR3 reads CASSEGTERTTDTQYF. CDR3 DNA sequence: TGTGCCAGCAGTGAGGGTACGGAGCGGACTACAGATACGCAGTATTTT.

The V call is TRBV9, the J call TRBJ2-1, with TRBD2 matching over 10 bases. With V trimmed by 3 bases and J by 2 bases, 5 bases remained unmatched. This CDR3 spans 16 amino acids. From germline, CDR1 is SGDLS and CDR2 YYNGEE. CDR3 in DNA: TGTGCCAGCAGCGCCAAGAGCGGGAGGGCCTACAATGAGCAGTTCTTC. Translating gives CASSAKSGRAYNEQFF.

The V call is TRBV20-1, the J call TRBJ2-7, with D uncertain. Germline CDR1 and CDR2: DFQATT and SNEGSKA (reference sequence). The CDR3 length is 11 residues. V gave up 3 bases and J gave up 5 bases, with 8 bases separating them. The CDR3 DNA sequence: TGCAGTGCTAGGTTAATTCACGAGCAGTACTTC. It is translated as CSARLIHEQYF.

V gene TRBV6-2 or TRBV6-3 combines with J gene TRBJ2-1; D is ambiguous. V lost 0 bases and J lost 1, with 13 bases in between. The V gene's germline CDR1 is MNHEY and CDR2 SVGEGT. The CDR3 runs to 17 residues. Here the CDR3 reads CASSYSARGLSYNEQFF. The CDR3 DNA reads TGTGCCAGCAGTTACTCGGCTAGAGGCCTTTCCTACAATGAGCAGTTCTTC.

This chain links TRBV7-2 with TRBJ1-3; 7 nucleotides align to TRBD1. The germline V gene encodes CDR1 SGHTA and CDR2 FQGNSA. With V trimmed by 4 bases and J by 2 bases, 5 bases remained unmatched. This CDR3 has 15 amino acids. This chain's CDR3 is CASSWTGTAGNTIYF. The CDR3 nucleotides read TGTGCCAGCAGCTGGACCGGGACAGCTGGAAACACCATATATTTT.

The gene calls are TRBV6-5 and TRBJ1-1; D may be TRBD1 (5 bases). There are 16 residues in the CDR3. V shed 2 bases and J shed 4 bases, with 17 bases lying between them. Germline V lookup: CDR1 MNHEY, CDR2 SVGAGI. Here the CDR3 DNA reads TGTGCCAGCAGTTACCGACAGCGATCGGGAGGCACTGAAGCTTTCTTT. Protein product: CASSYRQRSGGTEAFF.

This clone has only a few counts. This chain connects TRBV27 to TRBJ1-1; D unresolved. CDR3 size: 15 residues. V was pared by 0 bases and J by 4 bases, with 12 bases between. Germline loops: CDR1 MNHEY, CDR2 SMNVEV (reference sequence). The CDR3 protein is CASSLSLNTVTEAFF. CDR3 coding DNA: TGTGCCAGCAGTTTATCCCTCAATACGGTCACTGAAGCTTTCTTT.